The clone carrying this T cell receptor beta chain turned up a few times. Time point given: pretreatment peripheral blood. All patients handed over anywhere from 1 to 8 samples, pretreatment and on-treatment. The table came from immunoSEQ multiplex PCR; TCRdb's copy has only in-frame clones and leaves some out. The sample consists of about 79,000 clones, 85% of them appearing once. The sample comes from a study of PD-L1 blockade in urothelial cancer. Overall study: Men with urothelial cancer arising in the bladder made up about 90% of the roughly 29 patients. Blood yielded a median of approximately 150,000 T cells per sample.

This CDR3 has 15 residues. Between the trimmed V and J ends, which lost 2 bases and 3 bases, there was a span of 12 bases. CDR1 and CDR2 (germline): SGDLS, YYNGEE. This clonotype was obtained from a man in his forties with urothelial cancer. Sequences were derived from PBMCs, sampled around atezolizumab (anti-PD-L1) treatment. V and J are TRBV9 and TRBJ1-3; D is unclear. DNA of the CDR3: TGTGCCAGCAGCGTCGAGATAACTTTTGGAAACACCATATATTTT. It translates to CASSVEITFGNTIYF.